This T cell receptor (beta chain) was profiled in a study of blood T cell repertoires in COVID-19. Study as a whole: The origin of the acute and convalescent COVID-19 samples was the United States, Italy and Spain. Sample material is recorded as cDNA or gDNA derived from T cells, B-cell-depleted T cells, or PBMCs.

Per the original data handling: Amplifying reference gene primers gave estimates of nucleated cell counts. The protocol was immunoSEQ multiplex PCR, while the TCRdb copy is restricted to in-frame clones and leaves out a portion. That table gives V, J and clone size, and the DNA gave D and trimming. The sample comprises some 150,000 clones, more than 70% of which are singletons, and roughly 1.6% rests with the top ten. There are 16 residues in the CDR3. The germline V gene encodes CDR1 KGHSH and CDR2 LQKENI. The V and J ends lost 3 bases and 0 bases respectively, with 12 bases between them. This clone was detected once.

This clonotype was sampled from a human donor in a cohort sampled during active COVID-19. This chain connects TRBV18 to TRBJ1-5; D is perhaps TRBD1 (5 bases). The material sequenced was peripheral blood. The CDR3 region is CASSPTDRYSNQPQHF. The DNA of the CDR3 is TGTGCCAGCTCACCGACAGACCGATATAGCAATCAGCCCCAGCATTTT. The whole variable domain, filled in from reference TRBV18 and TRBJ1-5, reads NAGVMQNPRHLVRRRGQEARLRCSPMKGHSHVYWYRQLPEEGLKFMVYLQKENIIDESGMPKERFSAEFPKEGPSILRIQQVVRGDSAAYFCASSPTDRYSNQPQHFGDGTRLSIL.